Described below is a single T cell receptor beta chain sequence and its context. No antigen is known for it. Base qualities are not recorded, but no much larger clone differs from it by a single base. For sequencing of the TCRbeta CDR3 region, genomic DNA was extracted from the sorted cells. The immunoSEQ Assay was used for sequencing of TCRbeta CDR3 regions. In its TCRdb copy, this immuneACCESS table keeps in-frame sequences only and misses some clones. Where compared with another copy, unresolved V genes explain less than half of these, and the others have no known cause. The sample contains fewer than 20,000 clones, around three quarters of them found a single time. The ten top clones hold over 12% of the sample. This sample is drawn from a study of OX40 agonist ivuxolimab in advanced cancers. Regarding the complete study: Ivuxolimab was a fully human IgG2 agonistic monoclonal antibody targeting the costimulatory receptor OX40 (CD134). Partial responses were achieved by three dose-escalation patients, of whom one had hepatocellular carcinoma and two had cutaneous melanoma. In the dose-escalation cohort, 75% to 90% of patients were male, and the mean age was around 65 years with a range of roughly 23 to 79. Among the 50 to 55 dose-escalation patients, about 20 had hepatocellular carcinoma, around 15 melanoma, 9 renal cell carcinoma and 9 head and neck cancer. The paper describes the monotherapy dose-escalation part (N = 52 patients) of the phase I trial of ivuxolimab. Patients were allowed to have had prior anti-PD-1, anti-PD-L1 or anti-CTLA-4 therapy, and 30% to 40% of the dose-escalation patients had previously received checkpoint inhibitors. Intravenous ivuxolimab was administered to patients every 2 weeks at six dose levels: 0.01, 0.1, 0.3, 1.5, 3 and 10 mg/kg. Peripheral TCRbeta sequencing aimed to test whether ivuxolimab altered TCR sequence diversity and caused clonal T-cell expansion.

The investigation overall reported the following: At doses from 0.1 to 3.0 mg/kg, clonal expansion was seen in both CD4+ and CD8+ blood T cells between baseline and week 6. The antigen specificity of the clonally expanded peripheral T cells was not determined. After ivuxolimab, CD8+ T cells had more expanded clones than CD4+ T cells on average. Low levels of normalized T-cell clonal expansion were also shown by some nonresponding patients. Partial responders in the 0.1-3.0 mg/kg groups had among the lowest normalized peripheral clonal expansion, especially among CD8+ T cells.

Patients with autoimmune disease history or receiving systemic immunosuppression were excluded from the trial. In every dose cohort, peripheral blood was drawn for TCR sequencing at baseline, cycle 4 day 1, and cycle 7 day 1. The samples were taken from a phase I, first-in-human, multicenter, open-label dose-escalation trial of ivuxolimab. Adults with locally advanced or metastatic head and neck squamous cell, hepatocellular, melanoma or renal cell carcinoma were enrolled in the trial. CD4+ and CD8+ T cells were sorted separately from peripheral blood before TCR sequencing. Source: CD4+ or CD8+ T cells sorted from blood, taken in a trial of the OX40 agonist ivuxolimab. The clonotype originates from an adult with an advanced solid tumor such as melanoma, head and neck, liver or kidney cancer.

The CDR3 in this case is CASSRGTSGGFGFF. The DNA reads as follows: TGTGCCAGCAGCCGAGGGACTAGCGGGGGTTTCGGGTTCTTC. Recombination joined TRBV7-2 with TRBJ2-1, with 14 bases matching TRBD2. From the germline V gene, CDR1 is SGHTA and CDR2 is FQGNSA. Counted from cysteine to phenylalanine, this CDR3 has 14 amino acids. Of all the DNA, just the CDR3 is kept, 42 bases in frame from base 1. Trimmed from V: 5 bases; trimmed from J: 15 bases; junction bases lacking a gene match: 9. The CDR3, completed at both ends by the reference TRBV7-2 and TRBJ2-1 genes, gives the full variable domain GAGVSQSPSNKVTEKGKDVELRCDPISGHTALYWYRQSLGQGLEFLIYFQGNSAPDKSGLPSDRFSAERTGGSVSTLTIQRTQQEDSAVYLCASSRGTSGGFGFFGPGTRLTVL.